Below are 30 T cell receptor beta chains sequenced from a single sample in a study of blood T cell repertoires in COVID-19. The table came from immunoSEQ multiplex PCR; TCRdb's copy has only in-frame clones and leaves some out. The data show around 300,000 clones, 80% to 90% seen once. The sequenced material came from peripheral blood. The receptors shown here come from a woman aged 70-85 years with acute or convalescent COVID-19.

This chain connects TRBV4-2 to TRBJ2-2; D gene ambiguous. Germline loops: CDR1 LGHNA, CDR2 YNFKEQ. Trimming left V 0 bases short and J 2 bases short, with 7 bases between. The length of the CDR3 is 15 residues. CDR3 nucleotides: TGTGCCAGCAGCCAAGACCGGGTTAACACCGGGGAGCTGTTTTTT. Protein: CASSQDRVNTGELFF.

CDR3 bases: TGTGCCTGGTATAAGCCCGAGGGTAAACTGTTTTTT. It is translated as CAWYKPEGKLFF. The rearrangement joins TRBV30 to TRBJ1-4; D gene unclear. CDR3 length: 12 amino acids. CDR1 is GTSNPN, CDR2 SVGIG, per germline (reference sequence). Trimming removed 5 bases at V and 11 bases at J, with 15 bases between.

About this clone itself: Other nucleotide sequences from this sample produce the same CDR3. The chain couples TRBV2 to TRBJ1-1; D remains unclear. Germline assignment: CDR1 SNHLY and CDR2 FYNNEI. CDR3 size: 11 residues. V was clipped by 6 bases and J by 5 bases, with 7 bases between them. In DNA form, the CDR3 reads TGTGCCAGCAGCCCTAGAACTGAAGCTTTCTTT. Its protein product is CASSPRTEAFF.

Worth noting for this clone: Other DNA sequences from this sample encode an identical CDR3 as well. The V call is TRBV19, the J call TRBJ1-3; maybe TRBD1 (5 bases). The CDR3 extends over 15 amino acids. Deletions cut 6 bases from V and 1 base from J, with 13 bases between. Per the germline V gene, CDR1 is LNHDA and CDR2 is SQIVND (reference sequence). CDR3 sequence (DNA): TGTGCCAGTAGCACAGGACACTCGTCTGGAAACACCATATATTTT. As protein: CASSTGHSSGNTIYF.

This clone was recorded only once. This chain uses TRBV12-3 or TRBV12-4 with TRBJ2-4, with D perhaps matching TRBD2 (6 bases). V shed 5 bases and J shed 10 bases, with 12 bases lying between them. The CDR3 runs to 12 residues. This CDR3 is CASSAGTGIQYF. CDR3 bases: TGTGCCAGCAGTGCGGGGACGGGGATTCAGTACTTC.

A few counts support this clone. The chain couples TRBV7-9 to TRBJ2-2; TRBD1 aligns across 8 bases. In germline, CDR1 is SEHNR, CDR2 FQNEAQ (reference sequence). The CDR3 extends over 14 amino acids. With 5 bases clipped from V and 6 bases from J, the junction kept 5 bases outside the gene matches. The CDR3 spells CASSPDREPGELFF. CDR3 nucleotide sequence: TGTGCCAGCAGCCCGGACAGGGAACCCGGGGAGCTGTTTTTT. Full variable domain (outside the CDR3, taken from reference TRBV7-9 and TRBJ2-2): DTGVSQNPRHKITKRGQNVTFRCDPISEHNRLYWYRQTLGQGPEFLTYFQNEAQLEKSRLLSDRFSAERPKGSFSTLEIQRTEQGDSAMYLCASSPDREPGELFFGEGSRLTVL.

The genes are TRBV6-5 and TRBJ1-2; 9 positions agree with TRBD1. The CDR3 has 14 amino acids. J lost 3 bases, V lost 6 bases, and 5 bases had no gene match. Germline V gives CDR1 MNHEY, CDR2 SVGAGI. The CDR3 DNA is TGTGCCAGCAGACCCACAGGGGGCGACTATGGCTACACCTTC. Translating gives CASRPTGGDYGYTF.

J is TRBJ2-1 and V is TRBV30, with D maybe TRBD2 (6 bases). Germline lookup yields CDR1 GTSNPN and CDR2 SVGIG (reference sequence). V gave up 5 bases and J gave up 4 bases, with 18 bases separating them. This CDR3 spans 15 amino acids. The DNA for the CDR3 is TGTGCCTGGGGGATGGGAGGTAGGGTTTACAATGAGCAGTTCTTC. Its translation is CAWGMGGRVYNEQFF.

The CDR3 here is CASRSDRQNIQYF. CDR3 sequence (DNA): TGTGCCAGCAGAAGTGACAGGCAAAACATTCAGTACTTC. The chain uses TRBV2 and TRBJ2-4; a possible D gene is TRBD1 (6 bases). The V end lost 6 bases, the J end lost 5 bases, and 11 bases lay between the germline ends. The CDR3 runs to 13 residues. Germline CDR1 is SNHLY and CDR2 is FYNNEI.

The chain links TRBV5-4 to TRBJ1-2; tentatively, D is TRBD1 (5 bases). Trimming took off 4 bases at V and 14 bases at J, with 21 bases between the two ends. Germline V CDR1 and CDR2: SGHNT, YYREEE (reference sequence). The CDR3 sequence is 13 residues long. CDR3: CASSPEIGTAGTF. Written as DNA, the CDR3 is TGTGCCAGCAGCCCGGAAATCGGGACGGCGGGGACCTTC.

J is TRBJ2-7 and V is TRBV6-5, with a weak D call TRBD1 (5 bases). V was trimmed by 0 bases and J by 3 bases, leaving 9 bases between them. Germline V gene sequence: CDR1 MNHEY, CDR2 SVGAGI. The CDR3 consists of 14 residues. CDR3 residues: CASSYSTVNYEQYF. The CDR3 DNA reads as TGTGCCAGCAGTTACTCGACAGTTAACTACGAGCAGTACTTC.

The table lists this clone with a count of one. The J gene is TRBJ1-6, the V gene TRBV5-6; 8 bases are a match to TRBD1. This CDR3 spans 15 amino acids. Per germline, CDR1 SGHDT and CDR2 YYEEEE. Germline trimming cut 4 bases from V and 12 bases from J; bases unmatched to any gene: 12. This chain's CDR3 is CASSLQGGNWVPLHF. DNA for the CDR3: TGTGCCAGCAGCCTACAGGGGGGGAATTGGGTACCCCTCCACTTT.

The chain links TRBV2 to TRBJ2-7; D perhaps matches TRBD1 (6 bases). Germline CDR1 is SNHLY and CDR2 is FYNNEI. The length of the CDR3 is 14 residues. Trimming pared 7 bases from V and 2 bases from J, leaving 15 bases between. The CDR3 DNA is TGTGCCAGCACTCCCAGGGGATCGGCCTACGAGCAGTACTTC. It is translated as CASTPRGSAYEQYF.

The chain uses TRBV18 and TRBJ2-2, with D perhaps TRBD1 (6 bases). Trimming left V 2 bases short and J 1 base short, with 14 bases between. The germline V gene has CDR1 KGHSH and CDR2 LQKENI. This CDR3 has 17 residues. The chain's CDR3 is CASSPNSVTGNTGELFF. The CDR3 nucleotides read TGTGCCAGCTCACCAAATTCTGTGACAGGGAACACCGGGGAGCTGTTTTTT.

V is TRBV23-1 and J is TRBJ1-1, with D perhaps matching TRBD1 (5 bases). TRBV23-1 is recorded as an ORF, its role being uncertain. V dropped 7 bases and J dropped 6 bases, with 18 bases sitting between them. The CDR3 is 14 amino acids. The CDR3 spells CASKTSGGWAEAFF. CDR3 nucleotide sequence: TGCGCCAGCAAAACCTCGGGGGGTTGGGCTGAAGCTTTCTTT.

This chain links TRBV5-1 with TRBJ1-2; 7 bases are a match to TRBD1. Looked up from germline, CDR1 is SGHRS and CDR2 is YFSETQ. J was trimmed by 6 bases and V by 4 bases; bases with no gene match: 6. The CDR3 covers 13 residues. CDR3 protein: CASSLGQADGYTF. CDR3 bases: TGCGCCAGCAGCCTCGGACAGGCCGATGGCTACACCTTC.

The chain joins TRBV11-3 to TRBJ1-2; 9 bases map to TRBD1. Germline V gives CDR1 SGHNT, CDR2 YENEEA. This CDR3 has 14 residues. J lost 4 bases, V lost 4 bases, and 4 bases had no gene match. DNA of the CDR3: TGTGCCAGCAGCTCTACAGGGGGCGGCTATGGCTACACCTTC. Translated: CASSSTGGGYGYTF.

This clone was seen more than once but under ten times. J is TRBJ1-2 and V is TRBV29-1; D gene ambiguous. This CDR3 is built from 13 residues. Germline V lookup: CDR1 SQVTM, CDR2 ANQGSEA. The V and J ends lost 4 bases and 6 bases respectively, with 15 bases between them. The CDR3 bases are TGCAGCGTTGGAGTAGCCCCCAGCGATGGCTACACCTTC. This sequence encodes CSVGVAPSDGYTF.

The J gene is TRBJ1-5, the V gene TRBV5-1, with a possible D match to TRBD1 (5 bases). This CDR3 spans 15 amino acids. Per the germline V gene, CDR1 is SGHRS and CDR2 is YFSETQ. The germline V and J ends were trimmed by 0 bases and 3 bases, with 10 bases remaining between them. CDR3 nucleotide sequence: TGCGCCAGCAGCTTGGTAGGGGATATCAATCAGCCCCAGCATTTT. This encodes CASSLVGDINQPQHF.

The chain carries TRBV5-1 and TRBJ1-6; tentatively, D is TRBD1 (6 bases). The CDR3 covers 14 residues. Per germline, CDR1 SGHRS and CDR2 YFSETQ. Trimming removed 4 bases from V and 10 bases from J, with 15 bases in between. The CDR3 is CASSSAGDWSPLHF. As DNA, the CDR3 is TGCGCCAGCAGCAGTGCAGGGGATTGGTCACCCCTCCACTTT.

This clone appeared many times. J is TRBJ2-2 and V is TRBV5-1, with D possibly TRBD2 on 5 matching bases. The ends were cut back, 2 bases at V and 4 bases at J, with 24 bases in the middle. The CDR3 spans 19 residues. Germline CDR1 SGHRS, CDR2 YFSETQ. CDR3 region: CASSFEVASGIFVTGELFF. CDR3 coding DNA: TGCGCCAGCAGCTTCGAGGTGGCCTCCGGGATCTTCGTCACCGGGGAGCTGTTTTTT.

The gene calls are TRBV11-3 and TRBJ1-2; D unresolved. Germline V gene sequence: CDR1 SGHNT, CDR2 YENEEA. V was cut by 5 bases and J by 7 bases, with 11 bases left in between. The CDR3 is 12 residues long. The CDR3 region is CASSPSGCGYTF. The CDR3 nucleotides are TGTGCCAGCAGCCCCTCGGGATGTGGCTACACCTTC.

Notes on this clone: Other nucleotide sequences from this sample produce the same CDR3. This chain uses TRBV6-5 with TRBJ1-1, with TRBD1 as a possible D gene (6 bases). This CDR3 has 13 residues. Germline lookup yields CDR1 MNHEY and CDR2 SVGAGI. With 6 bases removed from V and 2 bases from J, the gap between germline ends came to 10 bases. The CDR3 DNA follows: TGTGCCAGCAGGCGGACAGTAAACACTGAAGCTTTCTTT. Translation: CASRRTVNTEAFF.

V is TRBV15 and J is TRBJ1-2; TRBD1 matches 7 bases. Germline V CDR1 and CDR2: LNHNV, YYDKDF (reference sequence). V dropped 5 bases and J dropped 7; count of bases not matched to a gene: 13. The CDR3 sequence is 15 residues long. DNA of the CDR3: TGTGCCACCAGCGGACCCCGACAGGGACCGGGTGGCTACACCTTC. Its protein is CATSGPRQGPGGYTF.

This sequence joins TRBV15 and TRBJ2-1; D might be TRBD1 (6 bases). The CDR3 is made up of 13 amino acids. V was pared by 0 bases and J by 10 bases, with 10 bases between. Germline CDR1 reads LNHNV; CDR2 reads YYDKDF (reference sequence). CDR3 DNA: TGTGCCACCAGCAGAGATCAGGGGAACGAGCAGTTCTTC. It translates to CATSRDQGNEQFF.

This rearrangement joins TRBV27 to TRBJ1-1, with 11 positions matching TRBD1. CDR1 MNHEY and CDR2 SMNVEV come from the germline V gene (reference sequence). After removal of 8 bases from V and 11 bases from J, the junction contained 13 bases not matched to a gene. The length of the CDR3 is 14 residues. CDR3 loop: CASGLGGQGGYAFF. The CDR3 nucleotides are TGTGCCAGCGGACTCGGGGGACAGGGGGGGTATGCTTTCTTT.

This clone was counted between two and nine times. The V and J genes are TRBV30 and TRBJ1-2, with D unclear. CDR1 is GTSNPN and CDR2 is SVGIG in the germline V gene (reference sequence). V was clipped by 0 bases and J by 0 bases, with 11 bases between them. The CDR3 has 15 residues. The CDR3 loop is CAWSVISTANYGYTF. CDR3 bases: TGTGCCTGGAGTGTAATCTCCACAGCTAACTATGGCTACACCTTC.

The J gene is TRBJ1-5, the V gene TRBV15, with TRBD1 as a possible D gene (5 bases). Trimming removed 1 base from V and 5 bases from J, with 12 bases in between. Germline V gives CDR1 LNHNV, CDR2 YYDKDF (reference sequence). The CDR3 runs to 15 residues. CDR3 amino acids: CATSRGGGSYQPQHF. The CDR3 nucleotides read TGTGCCACCAGCAGAGGTGGGGGGAGTTATCAGCCCCAGCATTTT.

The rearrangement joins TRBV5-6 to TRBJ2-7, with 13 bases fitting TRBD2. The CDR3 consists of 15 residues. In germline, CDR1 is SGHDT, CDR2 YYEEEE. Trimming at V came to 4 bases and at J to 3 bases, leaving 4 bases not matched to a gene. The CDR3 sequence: CASSPGLAGVYEQYF. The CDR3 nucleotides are TGTGCCAGCAGCCCAGGACTAGCGGGGGTCTACGAGCAGTACTTC.

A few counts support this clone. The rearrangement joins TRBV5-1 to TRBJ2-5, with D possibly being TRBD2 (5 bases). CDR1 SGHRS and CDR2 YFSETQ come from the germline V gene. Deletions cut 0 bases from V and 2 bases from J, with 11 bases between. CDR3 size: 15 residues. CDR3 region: CASSLAPGKQETQYF. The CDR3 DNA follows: TGCGCCAGCAGCTTGGCTCCGGGAAAGCAAGAGACCCAGTACTTC.